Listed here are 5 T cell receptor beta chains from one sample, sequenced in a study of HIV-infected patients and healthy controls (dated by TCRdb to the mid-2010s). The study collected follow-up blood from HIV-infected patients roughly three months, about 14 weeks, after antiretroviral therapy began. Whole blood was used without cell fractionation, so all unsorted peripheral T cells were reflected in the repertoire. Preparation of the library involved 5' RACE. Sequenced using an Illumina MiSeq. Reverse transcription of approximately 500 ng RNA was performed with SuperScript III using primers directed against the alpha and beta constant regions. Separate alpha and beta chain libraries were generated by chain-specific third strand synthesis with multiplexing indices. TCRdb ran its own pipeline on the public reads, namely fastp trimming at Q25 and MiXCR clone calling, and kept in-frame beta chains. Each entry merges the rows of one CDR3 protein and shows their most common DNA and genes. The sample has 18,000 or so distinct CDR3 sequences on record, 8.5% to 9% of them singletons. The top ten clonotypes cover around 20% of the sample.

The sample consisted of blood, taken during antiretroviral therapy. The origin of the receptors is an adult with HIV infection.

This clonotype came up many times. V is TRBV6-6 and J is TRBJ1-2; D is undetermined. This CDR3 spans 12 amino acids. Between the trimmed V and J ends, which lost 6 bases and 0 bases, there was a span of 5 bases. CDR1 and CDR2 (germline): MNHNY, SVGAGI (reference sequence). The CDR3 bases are TGTGCCAGCAGGGGTCCTAACTATGGCTACACCTTC. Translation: CASRGPNYGYTF.

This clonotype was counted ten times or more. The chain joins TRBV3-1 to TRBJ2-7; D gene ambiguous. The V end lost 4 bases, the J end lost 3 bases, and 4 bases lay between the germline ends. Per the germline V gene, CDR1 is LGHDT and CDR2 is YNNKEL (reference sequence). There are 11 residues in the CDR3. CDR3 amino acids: CASSLHYEQYF. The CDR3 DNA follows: TGTGCCAGCAGCCTCCACTACGAGCAGTACTTC.

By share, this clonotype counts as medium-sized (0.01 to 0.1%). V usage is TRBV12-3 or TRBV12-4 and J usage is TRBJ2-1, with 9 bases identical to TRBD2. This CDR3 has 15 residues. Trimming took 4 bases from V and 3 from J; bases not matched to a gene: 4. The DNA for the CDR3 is TGTGCCAGCAGTTCAAGCGGGGGGCGCTACAATGAGCAGTTCTTC. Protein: CASSSSGGRYNEQFF.

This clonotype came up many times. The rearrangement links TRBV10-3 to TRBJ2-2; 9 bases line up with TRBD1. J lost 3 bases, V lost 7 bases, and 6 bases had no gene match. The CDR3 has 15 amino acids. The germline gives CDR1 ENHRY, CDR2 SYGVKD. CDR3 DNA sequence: TGTGCCATCACCCTGGGACAGGGCGACACCGGGGAGCTGTTTTTT. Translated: CAITLGQGDTGELFF.

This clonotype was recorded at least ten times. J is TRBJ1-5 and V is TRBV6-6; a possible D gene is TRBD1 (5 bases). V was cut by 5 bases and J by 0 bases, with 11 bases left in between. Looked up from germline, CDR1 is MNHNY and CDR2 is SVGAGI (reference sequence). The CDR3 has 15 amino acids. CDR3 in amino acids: CASSPTVYSNQPQHF. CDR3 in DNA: TGTGCCAGCAGTCCGACAGTATATAGCAATCAGCCCCAGCATTTT.